Below, 12 T cell receptor beta chains from the same sample are listed, as sequenced in a study of shared clonotypes between healthy human individuals. Naive-designated CD8 cells lacked CD45RO, were positively enriched for CCR7, and omitted terminally differentiated effector memory CD45RA+ cells. Only in-frame clones appear in the TCRdb table, and some are missing; sequencing was by immunoSEQ multiplex PCR. The table records hundreds of thousands of clones, 90% to 95% of them present only once. The specimen sequenced was naive CD8+ T cells sorted from blood. These receptors all come from a woman aged 25 to 45 in good health.

This rearrangement joins TRBV7-8 to TRBJ2-7; 8 bases are a match to TRBD2. CDR3 size: 14 residues. The J segment lost 3 bases and the V segment lost 1 base, leaving 2 bases of the junction unmatched. Germline V lookup: CDR1 SGHVS, CDR2 FQNEAQ. The CDR3 sequence: CASSLDAGGYEQYF. The CDR3 nucleotides are TGTGCCAGCAGCTTAGATGCGGGAGGCTACGAGCAGTACTTC.

The chain combines TRBV11-2 with TRBJ2-5, with 8 bases that match TRBD1. The CDR3 is 14 amino acids. Germline V gene data show CDR1 as SGHAT and CDR2 as FQNNGV. Germline trimming cut 4 bases from V and 5 bases from J; bases unmatched to any gene: 6. The CDR3 nucleotides read TGTGCCAGCAGCTACGACAGGGGTTGGGAGACCCAGTACTTC. Translation gives CASSYDRGWETQYF. Together with reference TRBV11-2 and TRBJ2-5, the CDR3 gives the full variable domain: EAGVAQSPRYKIIEKRQSVAFWCNPISGHATLYWYQQILGQGPKLLIQFQNNGVVDDSQLPKDRFSAERLKGVDSTLKIQPAKLEDSAVYLCASSYDRGWETQYFGPGTRLLVL.

The rearrangement links TRBV28 to TRBJ1-5; D is uncertain. The CDR3 is 16 residues long. V was trimmed by 3 bases and J by 1 base, leaving 13 bases between them. Germline CDR1 is MDHEN and CDR2 is SYDVKM. The CDR3 DNA follows: TGTGCCAGCAGTTTTCTGGGGAGATTCAGCAATCAGCCCCAGCATTTT. It codes for CASSFLGRFSNQPQHF.

Comment on this clone: This sample also contains other DNA sequences that code for the same CDR3. The CDR3: CASSQTRTGNSYEQYF. DNA of the CDR3: TGTGCCAGTAGCCAGACCCGGACAGGAAACTCCTACGAGCAGTACTTC. The V gene is TRBV7-9, the J gene TRBJ2-7; the match to TRBD1 covers 7 bases. The CDR3 totals 16 residues. Looked up from germline, CDR1 is SEHNR and CDR2 is FQNEAQ (reference sequence). The ends lost 9 bases at V and 0 bases at J; junction bases unmatched: 14.

V and J are TRBV30 and TRBJ2-7; a possible D gene is TRBD2 (6 bases). Germline CDR1 GTSNPN, CDR2 SVGIG (reference sequence). Trimming shortened V by 1 base and J by 6 bases, and 10 bases separated the two germline ends. The CDR3 spans 12 residues. The CDR3 coding sequence is TGTGCCTGGAGTGGGATGGAGGGCGAGCAGTACTTC. This translates into CAWSGMEGEQYF. The variable domain in full, completed from reference TRBV30 and TRBJ2-7, reads SQTIHQWPATLVQPVGSPLSLECTVEGTSNPNLYWYRQAAGRGLQLLFYSVGIGQISSEVPQNLSASRPQDRQFILSSKKLLLSDSGFYLCAWSGMEGEQYFGPGTRLTVT.

The V gene is TRBV27, the J gene TRBJ2-5; 12 nucleotides match TRBD2. The J call may be mistaken, given a closer DNA end match to TRBJ2-7. This CDR3 region has 15 residues. Germline lookup yields CDR1 MNHEY and CDR2 SMNVEV (reference sequence). CDR3 amino acids: CASSKRLAGVHEQYF. Here the CDR3 DNA reads TGTGCCAGCAGTAAGAGACTAGCGGGAGTCCACGAGCAGTACTTC.

This rearrangement joins TRBV7-6 to TRBJ2-3, with 12 nucleotides matching TRBD2. Germline loops: CDR1 SGHVS, CDR2 FNYEAQ. The CDR3 is 16 residues long. V lost 5 bases to trimming and J lost 4 bases; unmatched junction nucleotides: 7. CDR3 sequence: CASSALTSGSSDTQYF. The DNA for the CDR3 is TGTGCCAGCAGCGCCCTGACTAGCGGGAGCTCAGATACGCAGTATTTT.

The genes are TRBV4-1 and TRBJ2-7; D is uncertain. The CDR3 loop spans 14 amino acids. The germline CDR1 and CDR2 sequences are MGHRA and YSYEKL. V was shortened by 2 bases and J by 0 bases, with 8 bases between the two germline ends. CDR3 loop: CASSQRADSYEQYF. CDR3 nucleotides: TGCGCCAGCAGCCAAAGGGCGGACTCCTACGAGCAGTACTTC.

The chain links TRBV27 to TRBJ2-7; 8 nucleotides align to TRBD2. The CDR3 contains 15 residues. The junction had 8 bases not matched to a gene; V was cut back by 5 bases and J by 2 bases. Germline V gene sequence: CDR1 MNHEY, CDR2 SMNVEV (reference sequence). The CDR3 DNA reads as TGTGCCAGCAGTCCGCAACTAGCGGACACCTACGAGCAGTACTTC. Its protein is CASSPQLADTYEQYF.

This sequence joins TRBV29-1 and TRBJ2-5; 10 bases line up with TRBD2. TRBJ2-7 matches the DNA end more closely, so the J call is doubtful. Germline CDR1 reads SQVTM; CDR2 reads ANQGSEA. The CDR3 is 15 amino acids. CDR3 in amino acids: CSVALSGRAGYEQYF. CDR3 DNA: TGCAGCGTAGCCTTAAGCGGGAGGGCCGGGTACGAGCAGTACTTC.

This chain uses TRBV4-1 with TRBJ1-1; 8 positions match TRBD1. Trimming removed 4 bases from V and 0 bases from J; junction bases left unmatched: 10. Germline CDR1 reads MGHRA; CDR2 reads YSYEKL. The CDR3 totals 17 residues. CDR3 residues: CASSPQGAADMNTEAFF. The CDR3 nucleotides read TGCGCCAGCAGCCCGCAGGGGGCGGCGGACATGAACACTGAAGCTTTCTTT.

The CDR3 coding sequence is TGCAGCGTGGACAGGGGGAGAGGGAACACTGAAGCTTTCTTT. This sequence encodes CSVDRGRGNTEAFF. V and J are TRBV29-1 and TRBJ1-1, with 10 bases matching TRBD1. V gave up 6 bases and J gave up 1 base; unmatched junction bases: 5. Germline V gives CDR1 SQVTM, CDR2 ANQGSEA. The CDR3 runs to 14 residues.